This TCR beta chain was recorded in a study of cytomegalovirus exposure and HLA in healthy donors. In the PCR, 60 Vbeta and 13 Jbeta primers were used. Method: immunoSEQ multiplex PCR; TCRdb's copy keeps in-frame clones and lacks some. The sample has roughly 120,000 clones, about three quarters seen once. V dropped 0 bases and J dropped 8 bases, with 11 bases sitting between them. Per germline, CDR1 SGHRS and CDR2 YFSETQ. This CDR3 spans 13 amino acids. This receptor was obtained from a human donor in good health. This chain links TRBV5-1 with TRBJ1-2, with D perhaps matching TRBD1 (5 bases). The source material was PBMCs. CDR3 sequence (DNA): TGCGCCAGCAGCTTGGCCGGGGGAGGGGGCTACACCTTC. Its translation is CASSLAGGGGYTF.